Below are 10 T cell receptor beta chains sequenced from a single sample in a study of T cells in women clearing cervical HPV infection. Sequenced by immunoSEQ multiplex PCR; TCRdb stores in-frame clones only, minus some. The sample table sets out 15,000 to 20,000 clones. The sample consisted of blood buffy coat. Source of these receptors: a woman aged 18-70 years with a cervical HPV16 infection that either progressed to CIN3+ or cleared (not recorded which).

A note on this clone: A junction boundary mismatches the germline segment, possibly from a read error. The read gets to within 3 residues of the CDR3 end, and the germline J gene fills in the rest. This sample also contains other DNA sequences that code for the same CDR3. The rearrangement links TRBV30 to TRBJ1-3, with a possible D match to TRBD1 (5 bases). This CDR3 has 14 residues. In germline, CDR1 is GTSNPN, CDR2 SVGIG (reference sequence). The CDR3 here is CAWSSWGGGNTIYF. Incomplete CDR3 DNA: TGTGCCTGGAGCTCGTGGGGGGGTGGAAACACT.

CDR3 in amino acids: CASVSLGSTDTQYF. CDR3 bases read: TGTGCCAGCGTCTCACTAGGGAGCACAGATACG. The V gene is TRBV5-6, the J gene TRBJ2-3; tentatively, D is TRBD2 (5 bases). The sequence runs out 3 residues before the end of the CDR3; the remainder is reconstructed from the germline J gene. V lost 7 bases, J lost 0 bases, and 12 bases lay in between. Germline CDR1 is SGHDT and CDR2 is YYEEEE. This CDR3 has 14 residues. The full variable domain, completed using reference TRBV5-6 and TRBJ2-3, is DAGVTQSPTHLIKTRGQQVTLRCSPKSGHDTVSWYQQALGQGPQFIFQYYEEEERQRGNFPDRFSGHQFPNYSSELNVNALLLGDSALYLCASVSLGSTDTQYFGPGTRLTVL.

Regarding this clone: The DNA ends 3 residues before the CDR3 does, and the rest of the CDR3 is filled in from the germline J gene. This chain links TRBV5-1 with TRBJ2-5; D is perhaps TRBD1 (6 bases). Germline CDR1 is SGHRS and CDR2 is YFSETQ. V was shortened by 7 bases and J by 4 bases, with 17 bases between the two germline ends. This CDR3 comprises 14 residues. The CDR3 protein is CASRPHPGVETQYF. CDR3 bases read: TGCGCCAGCCGCCCTCACCCAGGGGTAGAGACC.

About this clone itself: The read ends 3 residues before the CDR3 terminus; that terminus is restored from the germline J gene. J is TRBJ2-4 and V is TRBV2, with 7 bases matching TRBD1. Germline V gene data show CDR1 as SNHLY and CDR2 as FYNNEI. The CDR3 spans 17 residues. The CDR3 DNA, read in part, is TGTGCCAGCAGTGAAGATCTTTCGACAGGGAATGGCCAGCCT. Translation gives CASSEDLSTGNGQP. The whole CDR3 protein is CASSEDLSTGNGQPQYF.

Regarding this clone: The CDR3 end falls 3 residues outside the read, so it is completed with the germline J gene. Other DNA sequences of this sample code for an identical CDR3. The chain couples TRBV20-1 to TRBJ1-4; unclear D gene. The CDR3 length is 17 residues. The V end lost 3 bases, the J end lost 6 bases, and 23 bases lay between the germline ends. Germline V CDR1 and CDR2: DFQATT, SNEGSKA (reference sequence). The chain's CDR3 is CSASFRPELSVDEKLFF. CDR3 DNA, as far as it was read: TGCAGTGCTAGCTTCAGGCCCGAGTTATCGGTGGATGAAAAA.

The chain's CDR3 is CSAPLTNSLRNEAPLHF. The sequenced part of the CDR3 DNA is TGCAGTGCCCCTCTAACGAACAGCCTCCGCAACGAGGCACCC. This chain joins TRBV20-1 and TRBJ1-6; D gene unclear. The sequence runs out 3 residues before the end of the CDR3; the remainder is reconstructed from the germline J gene. There are 17 residues in the CDR3. V was shortened by 6 bases and J by 11 bases, with 29 bases between the two germline ends. CDR1 and CDR2 from the germline V gene are DFQATT and SNEGSKA (reference sequence).

Notes on this clone: The read is 3 residues too short to cover the CDR3 end, so that end is filled in from the germline J gene. The V and J genes are TRBV5-1 and TRBJ1-2, with 10 bases lining up with TRBD1. This CDR3 spans 14 amino acids. The germline V gene encodes CDR1 SGHRS and CDR2 YFSETQ. The CDR3: CASSPGDRGDGYTF. The CDR3 bases that were read are TGCGCCAGCAGCCCGGGGGACAGGGGTGACGGC.

Worth noting for this clone: The read finishes 3 residues shy of the CDR3 end, and the germline J gene is used to complete it. The chain carries TRBV10-3 and TRBJ2-7; 10 bases map to TRBD1. Trimming removed 3 bases from V and 0 bases from J; junction bases left unmatched: 8. Germline V lookup: CDR1 ENHRY, CDR2 SYGVKD. The CDR3 contains 17 residues. The CDR3 sequence is CAISEFGTGAISYEQYF. CDR3 DNA, as far as it was read: TGTGCCATCAGTGAATTTGGGACAGGGGCTATCTCCTACGAG.

This clone is medium-sized by frequency. The CDR3 end falls 3 residues outside the read, so it is completed with the germline J gene. The chain joins TRBV20-1 to TRBJ1-5; possible D gene TRBD1, 5 bases. CDR1 DFQATT and CDR2 SNEGSKA come from the germline V gene (reference sequence). Trimming left V 2 bases short and J 4 bases short, with 15 bases between. This CDR3 is 15 amino acids long. The CDR3 reads CSARPQGAGNQPQHF. The DNA read from the CDR3 is TGCAGTGCTAGACCCCAAGGGGCAGGGAATCAGCCC.

This clone is deemed medium-sized (0.01 to 0.1%) by its frequency. The missing CDR3 end, 3 residues past where the read stops, is filled in from the germline J gene. This chain uses TRBV7-6 with TRBJ2-7, with 8 bases matching TRBD1. This CDR3 is built from 14 residues. CDR1 SGHVS and CDR2 FNYEAQ come from the germline V gene. Trimming removed 3 bases from V and 6 bases from J; junction bases left unmatched: 7. CDR3 bases read: TGTGCCAGCAGCTTGGAGGACAGGGTGGGCGAG. This encodes CASSLEDRVGE. The CDR3 in full is CASSLEDRVGEQYF.